This T cell receptor (beta chain) was sequenced for a study of cytomegalovirus exposure and HLA in healthy donors (dated by TCRdb to the late 2010s). Notes on the research overall: In an earlier analysis of about 560 of the donors, roughly 300 Gb of sequence data and some 120 million unique TCR beta sequences from about 179 million T cells were reported. Both class I and class II loci were covered by HLA typing, at four-digit resolution. To predict cytomegalovirus infection status, the study brought together high-throughput TCR immunosequencing, statistical association of individual TCRs with disease status, and machine learning. Among some 400 genotyped donors of the cohort, an average of roughly 230,000 unique TCR beta nucleotide sequences was sequenced per donor, of which about 19% were non-productive. Donor age, sex, ethnicity and CMV serostatus were compiled alongside the repertoire data. To study patterns of TCR occurrence, a later analysis re-analyzed previously published TCR beta repertoires from around 660 donors and added high-resolution HLA genotyping. The number of typed donors differed by locus: about 620-640 for A, B, C, DRB1 and DQB1; 500 to 550 for DQA1; approximately 600 for DPA1; and around 450 for DPB1. Of the roughly 430 genotyped donors, 65% to 90% fell in the genetic ancestry cluster associated with self-reported Caucasian donors. Because of strong linkage in the cohort, a few DR-DQ haplotypes were treated as single units for association and clustering. In a later genetic analysis, genome-wide SNP genotypes for about 55% of the roughly 700 donors were used, and that subset was treated as a discovery cohort. In addition to the first cohort of around 670 subjects, a separate validation cohort of approximately 110 different subjects was used. Rather than using new phenotypic data, the later analysis identified candidate immune exposures from TCR beta sequences and from how often those sequences occurred across donors. An earlier analysis of about 600 of the donors used high-throughput TCR beta sequencing to judge whether each TCR beta V gene segment behaved as functional or pseudogenic. An early release covering over 500 HLA-typed donors comprised approximately 290 gigabases of sequencing data and tens of millions of unique TCR sequences. The study was designed to test whether signatures of past pathogen exposure could be identified by cataloging public T cell receptors. Using immunosequencing, the study profiled T cell repertoires from roughly 650 subjects and related those repertoires to cytomegalovirus serostatus. Every repertoire in the discovery cohort had been generated on one and the same sequencing platform.

Deletion took 6 bases off V and 2 bases off J, with a span of 14 bases between the germline ends. The CDR3 holds 14 amino acids from the cysteine to the phenylalanine. Only CDR3 DNA is held: 42 bases, read in frame from base 1. Looking up the germline V gene yields CDR1 MDHEN and CDR2 SYDVKM. With respect to this clone: Its binding antigen is unknown. Base quality data are lacking; no much larger clone is found one base away.

The protocol used for the library was the immunoSEQ multiplex PCR assay. For the multiplex PCR, a mixture combining 60 forward primers for TCR Vbeta segments and 13 reverse primers for TCR Jbeta segments was used. The CDR3 region of rearranged TCR beta genes was amplified from genomic DNA with a multiplex PCR assay. The Illumina HiSeq System was used to sequence the amplified TCR beta libraries as 87-base-pair reads. On the study's bioinformatics: Across the roughly 640 repertoires, a later analysis counted 75 million to 90 million unique TCR beta chains, roughly 11 million of which were shared by at least two donors. Raw reads were error-corrected and collapsed into unique sequences with a nearest-neighbor algorithm that merged closely related sequences to remove PCR and sequencing errors. V, D and J gene segments were assigned by aligning CDR3 sequences to IMGT reference sequences. Each retained sequence needed at least a six-nucleotide match to both a V gene segment and a J gene segment. Rearrangements were classified as productive when the CDR3 lacked stop codons and remained in frame with V and J, and all other rearrangements were classified as non-productive. CDR3 was defined according to IMGT convention as the region running from the second conserved V-encoded cysteine to the conserved J-encoded phenylalanine. The earlier analysis of some 600 of the donors excluded sequences that lacked an unambiguous match to a single V gene segment. In an earlier analysis of several hundred of the donors, a V segment was called functional when productive rearrangements were above 56.7%, and segregating when the standard deviation between donors exceeded 5%. A statistical classification framework was developed to diagnose cytomegalovirus status using the catalog of TCR beta chain sequences. V and J gene assignment, in a later analysis, came from comparing TCR nucleotide sequences with IMGT/GENE-DB human TR gene sequences. In a later analysis, CDR3 sequences and most-parsimonious VDJ recombination scenarios were assigned using the TCRdist pipeline. In a later analysis, each TCR beta chain was defined by its CDR3 amino acid sequence together with its V-gene family, and reads without a unique V-gene family were excluded. To address suspected cross-contamination and a sequencing artifact, a later analysis removed some 620 highly shared, low-generation-probability nucleotide sequences. A later analysis calculated a clonal expansion index for each public chain from normalized within-repertoire ranks of inferred template counts. Generation probabilities in a later analysis came from a VDJ recombination model fitted to out-of-frame rearrangements, and those results were checked against IGoR. In a later analysis, hypergeometric tests were used to score TCR-TCR, TCR-HLA and TCR-CMV co-occurrence, with a repertoire-size bias correction applied to TCR pairs. A later analysis estimated false discovery rates by permuting HLA or CMV assignments 20 times. A later analysis grouped co-occurring TCRs with DBSCAN, adding TCRdist sequence similarity when clustering within HLA-allele-positive subsets. For co-occurrence clustering, repertoires with fewer than 30,000 or more than 120,000 public chains were excluded, along with roughly five repertoires with anomalous nucleotide sharing. Imported from immuneACCESS, the table was reduced by TCRdb to in-frame sequences with V and J called. These copies leave out some clones; in studies compared against another copy, an unresolved V gene accounts for under half, and the cause of the remainder is not known. The V and J calls and clone size are taken from that table; D and trimming were inferred from the DNA. A total of approximately 150,000 clones appear in this sample, more than 75% of them only once. Roughly 2.9% of the sample comes from the top ten.

What the work shows at the level of the full study, not this receptor alone: In a later analysis, the rate of TCR association differed among HLA loci, with DRB1 alleles having the most associated TCRs and HLA-C alleles having the fewest. An association between a missense DCLRE1C variant and V-gene and J-gene trimming of TCR beta chains was found in a later genetic analysis and replicated in an independent cohort. Across donors, most TCR sequences were observed very rarely, whereas some public TCRs were present in many individuals. A later analysis reported that several top co-occurrence clusters appeared linked to parvovirus B19, influenza, CMV and Epstein-Barr virus. A further reported finding was that TCR beta sequences accurately predicted the HLA-A and HLA-B alleles for most subjects in the first cohort. Some IMGT-functional V segments, including TRBV6-2 and TRBV6-3, could not be distinguished by the 87-base-pair reads and were therefore excluded. For the cohort, immune exposure information was limited to CMV serostatus. In a later analysis, most CMV-associated TCR beta chains were found to appear HLA-restricted, with HLA associations seemingly driven largely by CMV exposure. Compared with equally common non-associated chains, HLA-associated TCR beta chains in a later analysis were more clonally expanded and had lower generation probabilities. The cohort was sequenced for TCR beta chains only, and without alpha or paired-chain data the features that could be detected were limited. A total of fewer than 200 TCR beta chains were listed by the study as associated with cytomegalovirus. In vitro tests confirmed that three of the cytomegalovirus-associated TCR beta chains recognize cytomegalovirus antigens. A group of highly shared sequence variants was considered likely to be a technical artifact of the sequencing pipeline. Roughly uniform sequencing depth across donors was assumed in presence/absence analyses, although this assumption may not hold. It was suggested by the authors that the approach could potentially be generalized to other disease states and immunological phenotypes. Correlated functional status among segregating V segments might be attributable to linkage disequilibrium, but an unknown experimental factor could not be ruled out. Because HLA typing was missing for some donors at each locus, association tests included only the typed subset. In a later genetic analysis, fewer N-insertions in productive TCRs were reported among donors in an Asian-associated ancestry cluster than the roughly 700-donor mean. The earlier analysis of nearly 600 of the donors excluded seventeen rarely observed V segments, including chromosome 9 orphons, because counts were too low. An earlier analysis of some 590 of the donors showed that most TCR beta V segments appeared in productive rearrangements either about 87% or about 30% of the time, which broadly matched IMGT annotations. Specific HLA alleles were associated with 16,951 TCR beta sequences at a false discovery rate of 0.05 in a later analysis. In both the original and validation cohorts, the classifier was reported to diagnose cytomegalovirus status with high specificity and sensitivity. Strong co-occurrence of HLA alleles, especially DR and DQ, made assigning TCR associations to individual alleles difficult.

The cohort comprised some 680 healthy bone marrow donors. At the time of sampling, every cohort member was nominally healthy, though immune exposures that went unrecorded were likely present. The donor was CMV seronegative and was included in the group of about 400 seronegative cohort members. A peripheral blood sample was collected from each donor, and TCR beta sequencing was performed on peripheral blood mononuclear cells. Genomic DNA extraction from the blood cell samples was performed with the Qiagen DNeasy Blood Extraction Kit. This receptor was identified in a female donor in good health and CMV-seronegative. Sequenced: PBMCs. Here the chain combines TRBV28 and TRBJ2-7; a tentative D call is TRBD1 (6 bases match). At the DNA level, the sequence is TGTGCCAGCAGGCCGGGACAAATACCCTACGAGCAGTACTTC. It codes for CASRPGQIPYEQYF.